This T cell receptor beta chain appears in the sequencing data of a study of T cell clonality in common variable immunodeficiency. Overall study results and limits: Links between repertoire features and CVID complications were heterogeneity-limited.

CDR3 length: 15 residues. The V gene lost 3 bases and the J gene lost 2 bases, with 11 bases spanning the gap. From germline, CDR1 is MNHNS and CDR2 SASEGT. Produced via immunoSEQ multiplex PCR; TCRdb's table is partial and in-frame only. The repertoire consists of about 66,000 clones, none detected only once. The sample holds many counts of this clone. No antigen is known for it. The CDR3 end is not reached by the read, which stops 3 residues before it; the germline J gene fills it in. The clonotype was recovered from a person between 18 and 75 years old in good health. J is TRBJ1-5 and V is TRBV6-1, with D perhaps matching TRBD1 (5 bases). The sample comprised peripheral blood mononuclear cells. CDR3 bases read: TGTGCCAGCAGTGATCCAGGGATTCGCAATCAGCCC. Its protein is CASSDPGIRNQP. The entire CDR3 is CASSDPGIRNQPQHF.